This TCR beta chain was sequenced for a study of blood T cells in healthy people across ages. The germline V gene has CDR1 LGHNA and CDR2 YSLEER. This CDR3 spans 16 amino acids. V shed 0 bases, J shed 4 bases, and the junction held 9 bases outside the gene matches. This clonotype has more than one count but fewer than ten. A second roughly 6 to 11 cycle PCR used barcoded and J-beta primers. TCRdb ran MiXCR on the 5' RACE reads and lists one entry per CDR3 protein. This table has fewer than 900,000 distinct CDR3 sequences, about 52% appearing once. This chain uses TRBV4-3 with TRBJ2-7; TRBD2 matches at 7 bases. The sequenced sample was blood. This clonotype originated in an older woman in good health. As DNA, the CDR3 is TGCGCCAGCAGCCAAGATCGAAGGGAGGGCCGGTACGAGCAGTACTTC. This translates into CASSQDRREGRYEQYF.